The next 21 T cell receptor beta chains were all read from a single sample in a study of T cells in Graves' hyperthyroidism and ophthalmopathy. The investigators amplified TCR beta CDR3 regions from RNA transcripts. Carried out on the TCR CDR3, a first-round RT-PCR used the HTBI primer set. Via MiXCR, TCRdb re-called the multiplex PCR reads, giving one row per CDR3 protein. The sample gives 250,000 to 350,000 distinct CDR3 sequences, about 15% of which show up once; approximately 33% is in the top ten. Sequencing input: blood. The receptors stem from a man aged 30 to 39 with Graves' hyperthyroidism.

This chain uses TRBV6-2 or TRBV6-3 with TRBJ1-2, with TRBD1 matching over 9 bases. J was trimmed by 4 bases and V by 6 bases; bases with no gene match: 3. This CDR3 region has 13 residues. Germline V lookup: CDR1 MNHEY, CDR2 SVGEGT. The CDR3 is CASRDRGTYGYTF. For the CDR3, the DNA is TGTGCCAGCAGGGACAGGGGTACCTATGGCTACACCTTC.

The V call is TRBV29-1, the J call TRBJ2-1; tentatively, D is TRBD2 (6 bases). Trimming cost V 4 bases and J 0 bases, with 10 bases left between them. The CDR3 has 14 residues. Germline V CDR1 and CDR2: SQVTM, ANQGSEA. CDR3 DNA: TGCAGCGTTGGGAGGGGAGGCTCCTACAATGAGCAGTTCTTC. Translation: CSVGRGGSYNEQFF.

This clonotype was seen repeatedly, ten times or more. The chain carries TRBV12-3 or TRBV12-4 and TRBJ2-1; TRBD2 matches 11 bases. V shed 7 bases and J 5 bases; nucleotides not matched to a gene: 13. The CDR3 runs to 17 residues. DNA of the CDR3: TGTGCCAGCATCCCCCGAATCGGACTAGCGGGCCACAATGAGCAGTTCTTC. Amino acids: CASIPRIGLAGHNEQFF.

This sequence joins TRBV24-1 and TRBJ2-2, with a possible D match to TRBD1 (6 bases). This CDR3 region has 13 residues. V was shortened by 8 bases and J by 4 bases, with 10 bases between the two germline ends. Germline-derived CDR1 and CDR2 are KGHDR and SFDVKD. In nucleotides, the CDR3 is TGTGCCACCAAGCAGGGGCGCACCGGGGAGCTGTTTTTT. Amino acids: CATKQGRTGELFF.

The rearrangement links TRBV4-2 to TRBJ2-3; no firm D call. Trimming removed 0 bases at V and 5 bases at J, with 9 bases between. There are 14 residues in the CDR3. Germline V CDR1 and CDR2: LGHNA, YNFKEQ. As DNA, the CDR3 is TGTGCCAGCAGCCAAGATCTGGCTGTAGATACGCAGTATTTT. This translates into CASSQDLAVDTQYF.

This clonotype occurred once. Being one base from a much bigger clone, this may be a read error. The rearrangement uses TRBV20-1 and TRBJ1-1; maybe TRBD1 (5 bases). Germline values: CDR1 DFQATT, CDR2 SNEGSKA (reference sequence). The CDR3 covers 12 residues. The CDR3 loop reads CRATGWGTEAFF. CDR3 nucleotide sequence: TGCAGAGCTACTGGTTGGGGGACTGAAGCTTTCTTT.

This clonotype was seen repeatedly, ten times or more. The chain couples TRBV7-2 to TRBJ2-1; D unresolved. Germline assignment: CDR1 SGHTA and CDR2 FQGNSA. CDR3 length: 13 amino acids. Trimming cost V 2 bases and J 12 bases, with 14 bases left between them. The CDR3 bases are TGTGCCAGCAGCTTATCGTTGCGCGTTGCGCAGTTCTTC. Protein: CASSLSLRVAQFF.

The rearrangement links TRBV12-3 or TRBV12-4 to TRBJ1-1; 7 nucleotides align to TRBD1. Trimming at V came to 7 bases and at J to 5 bases, leaving 16 bases not matched to a gene. The CDR3 length is 16 residues. CDR3 in amino acids: CASIASPGGARTEAFF. CDR3 DNA: TGTGCCAGCATCGCTAGCCCAGGGGGGGCGAGGACTGAAGCTTTCTTT.

J is TRBJ1-1 and V is TRBV5-1; D might be TRBD1 (5 bases). Trimming removed 7 bases from V and 5 bases from J, with 12 bases in between. In germline, CDR1 is SGHRS, CDR2 YFSETQ. CDR3 size: 12 residues. Here the CDR3 reads CASGPRETEAFF. Here the CDR3 DNA reads TGCGCCAGCGGCCCCAGGGAGACTGAAGCTTTCTTT. Full variable domain (outside the CDR3, taken from reference TRBV5-1 and TRBJ1-1): KAGVTQTPRYLIKTRGQQVTLSCSPISGHRSVSWYQQTPGQGLQFLFEYFSETQRNKGNFPGRFSGRQFSNSRSEMNVSTLELGDSALYLCASGPRETEAFFGQGTRLTVV.

The chain combines TRBV24-1 with TRBJ1-5, with D maybe TRBD1 (6 bases). Trimming cost V 3 bases and J 0 bases, with 17 bases left between them. The CDR3 is 18 amino acids. CDR1 KGHDR and CDR2 SFDVKD come from the germline V gene. CDR3 nucleotide sequence: TGTGCCACCAGTGATCCCTCAGTGGACAGACTTAGCAATCAGCCCCAGCATTTT. It is translated as CATSDPSVDRLSNQPQHF.

This clonotype has a count of ten or more. This rearrangement joins TRBV2 to TRBJ2-7; D is uncertain. The CDR3 contains 11 residues. The germline V and J ends were trimmed by 9 bases and 3 bases, with 9 bases remaining between them. Germline V gives CDR1 SNHLY, CDR2 FYNNEI. The CDR3 spells CARALNYEQYF. The CDR3 DNA sequence: TGTGCCAGGGCGCTCAACTACGAGCAGTACTTC.

This clonotype appeared many times. The chain joins TRBV2 to TRBJ2-1; TRBD2 matches at 13 bases. The V gene end was trimmed by 5 bases and the J gene end by 9 bases; junction bases not matched to a gene: 10. This CDR3 region has 16 residues. Germline V CDR1 and CDR2: SNHLY, FYNNEI. Here the CDR3 reads CASSNPGTSGTGEQFF. The DNA of the CDR3 is TGTGCCAGCAGTAACCCCGGGACTAGCGGGACCGGTGAGCAGTTCTTC.

In this sample, this clonotype turned up a few times. The genes are TRBV5-1 and TRBJ2-1; 9 nucleotides line up with TRBD2. Germline V lookup: CDR1 SGHRS, CDR2 YFSETQ. This CDR3 is built from 15 residues. The ends lost 4 bases at V and 7 bases at J; junction bases unmatched: 9. The CDR3 nucleotides read TGCGCCAGCAGCGGTAGTAGCGGGAGTATGAATGAGCAGTTCTTC. It is translated as CASSGSSGSMNEQFF.

Comment on this clonotype: A read error may be the cause here, since a much bigger clone is one base away. The genes are TRBV20-1 and TRBJ2-1, with TRBD2 matching 10 bases. The DNA end favors TRBJ2-7, so the J call may be wrong. CDR1 is DFQATT and CDR2 is SNEGSKA in the germline V gene (reference sequence). This CDR3 spans 15 amino acids. The CDR3 bases are TGCAGTGCCTCTGCGCTAGCGGGGGAATACAATGAGCAGTACTTC. This gives the protein CSASALAGEYNEQYF.

V and J are TRBV30 and TRBJ1-1, with 7 bases that match TRBD1. CDR1 and CDR2 (germline): GTSNPN, SVGIG (reference sequence). V shed 2 bases and J 1 base; nucleotides not matched to a gene: 7. The CDR3 totals 15 residues. Here the CDR3 DNA reads TGTGCCTGGAGTTTTTCTGGGACAGCGAACACTGAAGCTTTCTTT. Protein: CAWSFSGTANTEAFF.

This clonotype appeared once. The CDR3, as DNA: TGTGCCAGCAGTTACTCCCTCGGGACGGCCGACACCGGGGAGCTGTTTTTT. It specifies CASSYSLGTADTGELFF. This sequence joins TRBV6-5 and TRBJ2-2; D might be TRBD1 or TRBD2, each matching 5 bases. Trimming cost V 0 bases and J 3 bases, with 14 bases left between them. This CDR3 comprises 17 residues. Germline V lookup: CDR1 MNHEY, CDR2 SVGAGI.

This clonotype was observed a few times. V and J are TRBV12-3 or TRBV12-4 and TRBJ1-4; 9 nucleotides line up with TRBD1. The CDR3 sequence is 15 residues long. J lost 8 bases, V lost 4 bases, and 8 bases had no gene match. The CDR3 DNA reads as TGTGCCAGCAGTTCCCCGGGACAGGGACGGGAAAAACTGTTTTTT. Its translation: CASSSPGQGREKLFF.

The gene calls are TRBV20-1 and TRBJ2-1; 9 bases are a match to TRBD2. Per germline, CDR1 DFQATT and CDR2 SNEGSKA (reference sequence). The CDR3 has 16 amino acids. V lost 3 bases to trimming and J lost 4 bases; unmatched junction nucleotides: 10. The CDR3 here is CSASPTSGRSYNEQFF. The CDR3 nucleotides are TGCAGTGCTAGCCCAACTAGCGGGCGCTCATACAATGAGCAGTTCTTC.

This clonotype occurred many times. V gene TRBV6-6 combines with J gene TRBJ2-5, with 7 bases aligning to TRBD2. CDR1 and CDR2 (germline): MNHNY, SVGAGI (reference sequence). V was clipped by 0 bases and J by 4 bases; unmatched bases: 5. This CDR3 has 15 residues. The CDR3 nucleotides read TGTGCCAGCAGTTACTCTGGCGGGGGTGGAGAGACCCAGTACTTC. Translating gives CASSYSGGGGETQYF.

Only a few counts were recorded for this clonotype. This chain uses TRBV5-1 with TRBJ2-1; D gene unclear. Germline V CDR1 and CDR2: SGHRS, YFSETQ. There are 13 residues in the CDR3. V dropped 0 bases and J dropped 1 base, with 2 bases sitting between them. CDR3 residues: CASSLESYNEQFF. CDR3 bases: TGCGCCAGCAGCTTGGAATCCTACAATGAGCAGTTCTTC.

This clonotype showed up many times. The chain employs TRBV3-1 and TRBJ2-4; D may match TRBD1 or TRBD2 (5 bases each). The germline V and J ends were trimmed by 3 bases and 6 bases, with 9 bases remaining between them. This CDR3 is 13 amino acids long. Germline V CDR1 and CDR2: LGHDT, YNNKEL (reference sequence). The DNA for the CDR3 is TGTGCCAGCAGCCACAGGGACCGAAACATTCAGTACTTC. It encodes CASSHRDRNIQYF.